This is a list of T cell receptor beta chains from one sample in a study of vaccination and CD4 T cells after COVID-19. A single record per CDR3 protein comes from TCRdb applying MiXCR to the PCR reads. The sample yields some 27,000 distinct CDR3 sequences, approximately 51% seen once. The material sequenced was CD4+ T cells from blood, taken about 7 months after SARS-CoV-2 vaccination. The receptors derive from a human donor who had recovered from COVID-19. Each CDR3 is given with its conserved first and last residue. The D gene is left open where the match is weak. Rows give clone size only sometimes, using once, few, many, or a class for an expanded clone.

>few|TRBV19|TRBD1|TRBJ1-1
TGTGCCAGTGGGACAGCCATGAACACTGAAGCTTTCTTT
CASGTAMNTEAFF
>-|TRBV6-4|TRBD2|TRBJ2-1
TGTGCCAGCAGTGACGGGTTAGCGGGCTCCAATGAGCAGTTCTTC
CASSDGLAGSNEQFF
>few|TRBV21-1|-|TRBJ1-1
TGTGCCAGCAGCAATGGGGAGAACACTGAAGCTTTCTTT
CASSNGENTEAFF
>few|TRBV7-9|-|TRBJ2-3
TGTGCCAGCAGCTCGGTAGCGTTGGCAGATACGCAGTATTTT
CASSSVALADTQYF
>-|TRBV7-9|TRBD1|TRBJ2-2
TGTGCCAGCAGCAGCGACAGGGGTGGTACCGGGGAGCTGTTTTTT
CASSSDRGGTGELFF
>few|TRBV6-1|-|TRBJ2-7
TGTGCCAGCAGCCTCCCCAACAACGAGCAGTACTTC
CASSLPNNEQYF
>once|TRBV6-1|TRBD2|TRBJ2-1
TGTGCCAGCAGTGAGGACAGCGGGAGTTACAATGAGCAGTTCTTC
CASSEDSGSYNEQFF
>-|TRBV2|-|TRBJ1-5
TGTGCCAGCAGCCGAACCGGGCAGTACCAGCCCCAGCATTTT
CASSRTGQYQPQHF
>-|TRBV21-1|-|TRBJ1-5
TGTGCCAGGAGGGGCGGGCTTGGGGTAAACAATCAGCCCCAGCATTTT
CARRGGLGVNNQPQHF
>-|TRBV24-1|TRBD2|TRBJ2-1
TGTGCCACCAGTGACCCGGGGACTAGCGGGCGCGTGACGGGCTACAATGAGCAGTTCTTC
CATSDPGTSGRVTGYNEQFF
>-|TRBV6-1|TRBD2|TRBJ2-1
TGTGCCAGCAGTCCCGGGACTAGCGTCTATGAGCAGTTCTTC
CASSPGTSVYEQFF
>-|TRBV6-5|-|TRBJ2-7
TGTGCCAGCAGTTACTCGGCTAGTTTCTACGAGCAGTACTTC
CASSYSASFYEQYF
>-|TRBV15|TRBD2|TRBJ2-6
TGTGCCACCAGCATCTTGGGGGGAGGGTCCGGGGCCAACGTCCTGACTTTC
CATSILGGGSGANVLTF
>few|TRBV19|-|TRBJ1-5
TGTGCCAGTAGTATAGAACAGGCGGCATCGCCCCAGCATTTT
CASSIEQAASPQHF
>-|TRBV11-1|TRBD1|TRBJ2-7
TGTGCCAGCAGCCTACCGACAGGGCGGGAGCAGTACTTC
CASSLPTGREQYF
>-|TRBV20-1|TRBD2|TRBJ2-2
TGCAGTGCTAGAGTGACTAGCGGCACCGGGGAGCTGTTTTTT
CSARVTSGTGELFF
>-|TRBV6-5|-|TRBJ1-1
TGTGCCAGCAGTTACTCGGTTCTAGGCACTGAAGCTTTCTTT
CASSYSVLGTEAFF
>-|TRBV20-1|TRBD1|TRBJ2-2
TGCAGTGCTAGAGATGGGACAGGGGGCGACACCGGGGAGCTGTTTTTT
CSARDGTGGDTGELFF
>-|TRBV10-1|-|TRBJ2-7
TGCGCGAAGGGATCCCACGAGCAGTACTTC
CAKGSHEQYF
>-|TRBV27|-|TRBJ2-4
TGTGCCAGCAGTACTCAGGGGTTAGCCAAAAACATTCAGTACTTC
CASSTQGLAKNIQYF
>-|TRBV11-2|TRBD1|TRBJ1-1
TGTGCCAGCAGCCCCAGGCAGGGGGTGAACACTGAAGCTTTCTTT
CASSPRQGVNTEAFF
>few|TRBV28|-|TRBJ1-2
TGTGCCAGCAGTTGGGGGGGAGGCTACACCTTC
CASSWGGGYTF